This T cell receptor beta chain was retrieved from a study of blood T cell repertoires in COVID-19. The CDR3 covers 12 residues. The germline V and J ends were trimmed by 6 bases and 6 bases, with 9 bases remaining between them. Living in about 25 US areas, the participants were between roughly 18 and 90 years of age. Clinical history as reported by participants underpinned cohort assignment. Exposed enrollees encountered a COVID-19 case at some point within 2 weeks before study entry. Original handling: How many nucleated cells were present was estimated from reference gene primer amplification. Data came from immunoSEQ multiplex PCR; TCRdb stores just in-frame clones and leaves some out. D and trimming come from the DNA, and the V and J calls and clone size come from that table. The repertoire includes fewer than 150,000 clones, 70% to 85% of them detected once, and approximately 1.8% sits in the top ten.

The clonotype originates from a woman between 18 and 29 years old who had been exposed to COVID-19. The chain employs TRBV12-3 or TRBV12-4 and TRBJ2-1, with D possibly TRBD1 on 5 matching bases. The specimen sequenced was PBMCs or T cells enriched from blood (not recorded which). CDR3 nucleotide sequence: TGTGCCAGCAGCCTGCAGGGCAATGAGCAGTTCTTC. Residues: CASSLQGNEQFF.